The next 26 T cell receptor beta chains were all read from a single sample in a study of T cell changes during pregnancy in multiple sclerosis. TCRdb's copy holds only in-frame clones and misses some; the assay was immunoSEQ multiplex PCR. The repertoire holds more than 45,000 clones, with 80% to 95% as singletons. Source: CD4+ T cells from peripheral blood mononuclear cells, taken in the second trimester of pregnancy. All receptors come from a female donor with multiple sclerosis, enrolled in a pregnancy study.

The J gene is TRBJ2-1, the V gene TRBV2, with TRBD1 as a possible D gene (6 bases). The CDR3 totals 13 residues. Germline CDR1 reads SNHLY; CDR2 reads FYNNEI. Trimming removed 4 bases at V and 6 bases at J, with 10 bases between. Here the CDR3 reads CASSVQGFNEQFF. Written as DNA, the CDR3 is TGTGCCAGCAGTGTGCAGGGGTTCAATGAGCAGTTCTTC.

This chain joins TRBV5-6 and TRBJ1-4, with 9 positions matching TRBD1. The junction had 12 bases not matched to a gene; V was cut back by 5 bases and J by 10 bases. From germline, CDR1 is SGHDT and CDR2 YYEEEE. This CDR3 is built from 15 residues. CDR3 region: CASRFAGTGKAKLFF. The CDR3 coding sequence is TGTGCCAGCAGGTTCGCCGGGACAGGGAAAGCAAAACTGTTTTTT. Variable domain in full (rest from reference TRBV5-6 and TRBJ1-4): DAGVTQSPTHLIKTRGQQVTLRCSPKSGHDTVSWYQQALGQGPQFIFQYYEEEERQRGNFPDRFSGHQFPNYSSELNVNALLLGDSALYLCASRFAGTGKAKLFFGSGTQLSVL.

The rearrangement links TRBV30 to TRBJ2-3; possible D gene TRBD1, 6 bases. CDR1 and CDR2 from the germline V gene are GTSNPN and SVGIG (reference sequence). V shed 4 bases and J shed 1 base, with 12 bases lying between them. The CDR3 covers 14 residues. CDR3 DNA: TGTGCCTGGACAGGGGTTCTTGGCACAGATACGCAGTATTTT. This sequence encodes CAWTGVLGTDTQYF.

The rearrangement joins TRBV5-6 to TRBJ2-1; possible D gene TRBD2, 6 bases. Germline lookup yields CDR1 SGHDT and CDR2 YYEEEE. The V gene lost 3 bases and the J gene lost 7 bases, with 11 bases spanning the gap. This CDR3 region has 13 residues. CDR3 region: CASSWTSGNEQFF. CDR3 in DNA: TGTGCCAGCAGCTGGACCAGCGGGAATGAGCAGTTCTTC.

The chain joins TRBV18 to TRBJ2-3; TRBD1 matches at 8 bases. V shed 3 bases, J shed 3 bases, and the junction held 5 bases outside the gene matches. In germline, CDR1 is KGHSH, CDR2 LQKENI. There are 15 residues in the CDR3. The CDR3 DNA follows: TGTGCCAGCTCACCCCGAACAGGGGGAACAGATACGCAGTATTTT. Amino acid sequence: CASSPRTGGTDTQYF. The entire variable domain, with the rest obtained from reference TRBV18 and TRBJ2-3, is as follows: NAGVMQNPRHLVRRRGQEARLRCSPMKGHSHVYWYRQLPEEGLKFMVYLQKENIIDESGMPKERFSAEFPKEGPSILRIQQVVRGDSAAYFCASSPRTGGTDTQYFGPGTRLTVL.

This chain uses TRBV15 with TRBJ1-1; 9 bases line up with TRBD1. The CDR3 sequence is 16 residues long. CDR1 is LNHNV and CDR2 is YYDKDF in the germline V gene (reference sequence). Losses at the gene ends were 5 bases for V and 1 base for J; bases not matched to a gene: 8. The CDR3 loop is CATSRGQGGWNTEAFF. In DNA form, the CDR3 reads TGTGCCACCAGCCGGGGACAGGGAGGATGGAACACTGAAGCTTTCTTT.

This sequence joins TRBV27 and TRBJ1-2; D is perhaps TRBD1 (6 bases). The V gene lost 5 bases and the J gene lost 0 bases, with 13 bases spanning the gap. The germline V gene encodes CDR1 MNHEY and CDR2 SMNVEV (reference sequence). The CDR3 is 15 residues long. The CDR3 is CASSNSWTANYGYTF. In DNA, the CDR3 is TGTGCCAGCAGTAACTCCTGGACAGCTAACTATGGCTACACCTTC.

The V gene is TRBV7-9, the J gene TRBJ2-5; 13 bases map to TRBD2. V lost 5 bases and J lost 7; bases outside the gene matches: 10. CDR1 is SEHNR and CDR2 is FQNEAQ in the germline V gene (reference sequence). CDR3 length: 16 amino acids. Written as DNA, the CDR3 is TGTGCCAGCAGCCCAGGACTAGCGGGGGCTCCTCTGACCCAGTACTTC. This encodes CASSPGLAGAPLTQYF.

The chain employs TRBV5-1 and TRBJ2-3; D is uncertain. CDR3 length: 16 residues. Germline CDR1 and CDR2: SGHRS and YFSETQ. V was pared by 4 bases and J by 0 bases, with 15 bases between. The CDR3 nucleotides are TGCGCCAGCAGCATAGGCGGCTCACCTAGCACAGATACGCAGTATTTT. It is translated as CASSIGGSPSTDTQYF.

This chain links TRBV7-6 with TRBJ2-7; possibly TRBD1 for D (5 bases). Germline CDR1 SGHVS, CDR2 FNYEAQ. V was shortened by 5 bases and J by 0 bases, with 11 bases between the two germline ends. The CDR3 is made up of 14 amino acids. CDR3 loop: CASSRSRDSYEQYF. Written as DNA, the CDR3 is TGTGCCAGCAGCCGTTCCAGGGACTCCTACGAGCAGTACTTC.

The chain links TRBV9 to TRBJ2-1; D is unclear. Germline V gives CDR1 SGDLS, CDR2 YYNGEE. CDR3 length equals 14 residues. The V gene lost 4 bases and the J gene lost 0 bases, with 8 bases spanning the gap. The CDR3 bases are TGTGCCAGCAGCCCTGGAGCCTCCTACAATGAGCAGTTCTTC. Translated, it gives CASSPGASYNEQFF.

The rearrangement uses TRBV19 and TRBJ2-1, with 9 bases that match TRBD2. The germline V gene has CDR1 LNHDA and CDR2 SQIVND (reference sequence). J gave up 4 bases and V 4 bases, and 2 bases lay outside the gene matches. The CDR3 is 14 residues long. DNA of the CDR3: TGTGCCAGTAGTAGGACTAGCGTTTACAATGAGCAGTTCTTC. Residues: CASSRTSVYNEQFF.

This chain connects TRBV7-8 to TRBJ1-4; TRBD1 matches at 7 bases. Germline-derived CDR1 and CDR2 are SGHVS and FQNEAQ. V gave up 5 bases and J gave up 3 bases; unmatched junction bases: 9. CDR3 length: 16 residues. The CDR3 sequence is CASSLDRVPANEKLFF. The CDR3 DNA reads TGTGCCAGCAGCCTTGACAGGGTCCCTGCTAATGAAAAACTGTTTTTT. The whole variable domain, filled in from reference TRBV7-8 and TRBJ1-4, reads GAGVSQSPRYKVAKRGQDVALRCDPISGHVSLFWYQQALGQGPEFLTYFQNEAQLDKSGLPSDRFFAERPEGSVSTLKIQRTQQEDSAVYLCASSLDRVPANEKLFFGSGTQLSVL.

The chain is built from TRBV5-5 and TRBJ1-2, with TRBD1 as a possible D gene (5 bases). The germline V gene has CDR1 SGHKS and CDR2 YYEKEE (reference sequence). This CDR3 spans 15 amino acids. Trimming took off 5 bases at V and 1 base at J, with 15 bases between the two ends. The CDR3 nucleotides are TGTGCCAGCAGGCAGGGTTCTCCCGTTAACTATGGCTACACCTTC. Its protein is CASRQGSPVNYGYTF.

This chain's CDR3 is CASSLGGLAGGQETQYF. Written as DNA, the CDR3 is TGCGCCAGCAGCTTGGGGGGACTAGCGGGGGGTCAAGAGACCCAGTACTTC. The J gene is TRBJ2-5, the V gene TRBV5-1, with TRBD2 matching over 15 bases. After removal of 0 bases from V and 2 bases from J, the junction contained 2 bases not matched to a gene. Germline CDR1 is SGHRS and CDR2 is YFSETQ. The CDR3 runs 17 residues. Variable domain in full (rest from reference TRBV5-1 and TRBJ2-5): KAGVTQTPRYLIKTRGQQVTLSCSPISGHRSVSWYQQTPGQGLQFLFEYFSETQRNKGNFPGRFSGRQFSNSRSEMNVSTLELGDSALYLCASSLGGLAGGQETQYFGPGTRLLVL.

CDR3 sequence: CASSFGRGLSYEQYF. CDR3 DNA: TGTGCCAGCAGTTTTGGCAGGGGGCTTTCGTACGAGCAGTACTTC. The chain employs TRBV6-1 and TRBJ2-7; 8 nucleotides match TRBD1. Looked up from germline, CDR1 is MNHNS and CDR2 is SASEGT. CDR3 length equals 15 residues. Trimming cost V 5 bases and J 4 bases; bases outside gene matches: 10.

J is TRBJ2-2 and V is TRBV2; a possible D gene is TRBD1 (5 bases). V shed 2 bases and J shed 3 bases, with 10 bases lying between them. The length of the CDR3 is 15 residues. Germline lookup yields CDR1 SNHLY and CDR2 FYNNEI. The CDR3 loop reads CASSEQGRYTGELFF. CDR3 in DNA: TGTGCCAGCAGTGAACAGGGAAGGTACACCGGGGAGCTGTTTTTT. The variable domain in full, with the rest retrieved from reference TRBV2 and TRBJ2-2, is EPEVTQTPSHQVTQMGQEVILRCVPISNHLYFYWYRQILGQKVEFLVSFYNNEISEKSEIFDDQFSVERPDGSNFTLKIRSTKLEDSAMYFCASSEQGRYTGELFFGEGSRLTVL.

The V call is TRBV6-5, the J call TRBJ1-1; 7 bases line up with TRBD1. The germline V gene encodes CDR1 MNHEY and CDR2 SVGAGI. With V trimmed by 8 bases and J by 12 bases, 12 bases remained unmatched. The CDR3 covers 12 residues. The CDR3 loop reads CASGPGTVITFF. In DNA, the CDR3 is TGTGCCAGCGGACCCGGGACAGTCATAACTTTCTTT.

The chain links TRBV18 to TRBJ1-2; 8 nucleotides line up with TRBD1. This CDR3 comprises 18 residues. CDR1 and CDR2 from the germline V gene are KGHSH and LQKENI. V shed 1 base, J shed 4 bases, and the junction held 14 bases outside the gene matches. The CDR3 sequence: CASSPLPSGTGGSYGYTF. CDR3 nucleotides: TGTGCCAGCTCACCACTTCCGTCCGGGACAGGAGGAAGCTATGGCTACACCTTC.

The rearrangement uses TRBV11-2 and TRBJ2-7, with D possibly being TRBD2 (5 bases). V was trimmed by 6 bases and J by 4 bases, leaving 16 bases between them. CDR3 length: 14 residues. CDR1 is SGHAT, CDR2 FQNNGV, per germline. The CDR3 spells CASRHPGRGYEQYF. The DNA for the CDR3 is TGTGCCAGCAGGCACCCGGGCCGGGGTTACGAGCAGTACTTC.

V gene TRBV5-4 combines with J gene TRBJ1-1, with 9 bases identical to TRBD1. CDR3 length equals 17 residues. Germline values: CDR1 SGHNT, CDR2 YYREEE (reference sequence). J gave up 0 bases and V 4 bases, and 10 bases lay outside the gene matches. The CDR3 coding sequence is TGTGCCAGCAGCACGGGACAGGGTGCGGCGATGAACACTGAAGCTTTCTTT. It encodes CASSTGQGAAMNTEAFF.

This chain links TRBV6-1 with TRBJ2-1, with D tentatively TRBD2 (6 bases). The CDR3 consists of 19 residues. V was shortened by 0 bases and J by 6 bases, with 24 bases between the two germline ends. CDR1 is MNHNS and CDR2 is SASEGT in the germline V gene. The CDR3 nucleotides are TGTGCCAGCAGTGAAGCCGAGGCCTGGCGTAGCGGCGTACCCAATGAGCAGTTCTTC. This codes for CASSEAEAWRSGVPNEQFF.

The chain joins TRBV7-9 to TRBJ1-5, with no clear D. In germline, CDR1 is SEHNR, CDR2 FQNEAQ (reference sequence). The CDR3 is 13 amino acids. V was clipped by 7 bases and J by 6 bases, with 13 bases between them. CDR3: CASNIGVGQPQHF. The DNA for the CDR3 is TGTGCCAGCAATATCGGAGTCGGTCAGCCCCAGCATTTT.

The chain joins TRBV9 to TRBJ1-2, with no clear D. CDR1 and CDR2 (germline): SGDLS, YYNGEE. V was shortened by 0 bases and J by 4 bases, with 7 bases between the two germline ends. The CDR3 loop spans 13 amino acids. CDR3 in DNA: TGTGCCAGCAGCGTAGGGGCCATCTATGGCTACACCTTC. This encodes CASSVGAIYGYTF.

The V and J genes are TRBV6-5 and TRBJ1-2, with unresolved D. The CDR3 contains 13 residues. From germline, CDR1 is MNHEY and CDR2 SVGAGI. Deletions cut 5 bases from V and 4 bases from J, with 11 bases between. CDR3 bases: TGTGCCAGCAGTAATACAGAACTCTATGGCTACACCTTC. It is translated as CASSNTELYGYTF.

This clone was recorded only once. The chain recombines TRBV5-1 with TRBJ2-7; possible D gene TRBD2, 7 bases. CDR3 length equals 14 residues. CDR1 SGHRS and CDR2 YFSETQ come from the germline V gene. Trimming stripped 1 base from V and 7 bases from J, with 15 bases between. CDR3 sequence: CASSLTSEGGEQYF. The DNA for the CDR3 is TGCGCCAGCAGCTTGACTAGCGAGGGGGGGGAGCAGTACTTC.